This record concerns one T cell receptor (beta chain) sequence. Its antigen remains unidentified. At the DNA level, this CDR3 is encoded by other sequences in the same sample as well. These data come from a study of T cell responses to AZD1222 COVID-19 vaccine. The CDR3 length is 13 residues. Trimming stripped 4 bases from V and 4 bases from J, with 10 bases between. CDR1 and CDR2 (germline): SNHLY, FYNNEI. Data came from immunoSEQ multiplex PCR; TCRdb stores just in-frame clones and leaves some out. Seen here are about 150,000 clones, approximately 90% observed once, and the top ten hold around 1.8%. Whole-study results and caveats: Spike-specific TCR repertoires showed rising breadth and depth after two AZD1222 doses. Females made up more of the donors, who were largely white British, and clonal diversity may have come out too low.

The source material was peripheral blood, sampled 28 days after the second AZD1222 dose. This clonotype originated in an adult who received the AZD1222 COVID-19 vaccine. The chain has TRBV2 and TRBJ1-2, with D possibly being TRBD1 (5 bases). CDR3: CASSGTGSYGYTF. The DNA for the CDR3 is TGTGCCAGCAGTGGAACAGGCTCCTATGGCTACACCTTC.